The 11 T cell receptor beta chains given below trace back to one sample, sequenced in a study of blood T cell repertoires in COVID-19. Produced via immunoSEQ multiplex PCR; TCRdb's table is partial and in-frame only. The data show under 200,000 clones, with 65% to 90% seen just once and about 1.5% held by the top ten. The specimen sequenced was peripheral blood. These receptors all stem from a human donor in a cohort sampled during active COVID-19.

This chain connects TRBV14 to TRBJ2-7, with D perhaps matching TRBD2 (6 bases). V shed 4 bases and J shed 2 bases, with 15 bases lying between them. Per the germline V gene, CDR1 is SGHDN and CDR2 is FVKESK. The length of the CDR3 is 15 residues. The CDR3 region has the DNA TGTGCCAGCAGCCTCTCCCCTAGCGCTACCTACGAGCAGTACTTC. This gives the protein CASSLSPSATYEQYF.

The chain joins TRBV27 to TRBJ2-7, with 10 nucleotides matching TRBD2. V trimming: 6 bases; J trimming: 2 bases; junction bases outside the gene matches: 4. Germline V gives CDR1 MNHEY, CDR2 SMNVEV (reference sequence). CDR3 length: 14 residues. The CDR3 sequence is CASRTGTSAYEQYF. The CDR3 DNA reads as TGTGCCAGCAGAACCGGGACTAGCGCCTACGAGCAGTACTTC.

The genes are TRBV7-9 and TRBJ1-5; D is perhaps TRBD1 (5 bases). The germline gives CDR1 SEHNR, CDR2 FQNEAQ (reference sequence). There are 16 residues in the CDR3. V was shortened by 5 bases and J by 4 bases, with 18 bases between the two germline ends. The CDR3 reads CASSRLGEGPNQPQHF. CDR3 coding DNA: TGTGCCAGCAGCCGACTGGGGGAGGGTCCAAATCAGCCCCAGCATTTT.

The J gene is TRBJ2-5, the V gene TRBV19; 11 bases agree with TRBD2. Germline CDR1 reads LNHDA; CDR2 reads SQIVND (reference sequence). The CDR3 spans 15 residues. With 6 bases clipped from V and 4 bases from J, the junction kept 7 bases outside the gene matches. Here the CDR3 reads CASSMFSGGGETQYF. The CDR3 DNA reads TGTGCCAGTAGCATGTTTAGCGGGGGGGGAGAGACCCAGTACTTC.

The V call is TRBV6-5, the J call TRBJ1-5; 9 bases are shared with TRBD1. CDR1 is MNHEY, CDR2 SVGAGI, per germline. Losses at the gene ends were 4 bases for V and 1 base for J; bases not matched to a gene: 2. The CDR3 spans 15 residues. The CDR3 loop reads CASSSGTGSNQPQHF. In DNA form, the CDR3 reads TGTGCCAGCAGTTCCGGGACAGGGAGCAATCAGCCCCAGCATTTT.

The chain recombines TRBV7-2 with TRBJ2-7; a possible D gene is TRBD1 (5 bases). V lost 5 bases, J lost 2 bases, and 16 bases lay in between. The CDR3 has 15 amino acids. Germline V gives CDR1 SGHTA, CDR2 FQGNSA. The CDR3 DNA is TGTGCCAGCAGCCATCCTGGATGGGGCGCCTACGAGCAGTACTTC. It codes for CASSHPGWGAYEQYF.

The V and J genes are TRBV29-1 and TRBJ2-3; maybe TRBD2 (6 bases). V lost 0 bases, J lost 2 bases, and 9 bases lay in between. The CDR3 has 14 residues. Germline V CDR1 and CDR2: SQVTM, ANQGSEA. The CDR3 region is CSVEDRGSTDTQYF. The CDR3, as DNA: TGCAGCGTTGAAGATCGGGGGTCCACAGATACGCAGTATTTT.

The rearrangement links TRBV4-3 to TRBJ2-6, with 7 nucleotides matching TRBD2. After removal of 0 bases from V and 0 bases from J, the junction contained 2 bases not matched to a gene. The germline gives CDR1 LGHNA, CDR2 YSLEER. This CDR3 has 17 amino acids. The CDR3 here is CASSQEGGGSGANVLTF. For the CDR3, the DNA is TGCGCCAGCAGCCAAGAGGGGGGGGGCTCTGGGGCCAACGTCCTGACTTTC.

This clone was recorded only once. The V call is TRBV19, the J call TRBJ1-1; 9 bases match TRBD1. Germline CDR1 is LNHDA and CDR2 is SQIVND (reference sequence). There are 15 residues in the CDR3. V shed 5 bases, J shed 4 bases, and the junction held 8 bases outside the gene matches. The CDR3 bases are TGTGCCAGTAGTCTACCGACAGGGGGGCTCACTGAAGCTTTCTTT. Encoded protein: CASSLPTGGLTEAFF.

In nucleotides, the CDR3 is TGTGCCAGCAGCATACAGGGCCCCTATGGCTACACCTTC. This sequence encodes CASSIQGPYGYTF. This chain links TRBV2 with TRBJ1-2, with D possibly matching TRBD1 (6 bases). V was clipped by 6 bases and J by 4 bases, with 12 bases between them. This CDR3 has 13 amino acids. Germline V gene lookup returns CDR1 SNHLY and CDR2 FYNNEI.

About this clone: In the same sample, other DNA sequences code for this CDR3. This chain uses TRBV7-9 with TRBJ1-2; 9 bases agree with TRBD1. Germline V CDR1 and CDR2: SEHNR, FQNEAQ (reference sequence). The CDR3 extends over 14 amino acids. V shed 6 bases and J 4 bases; nucleotides not matched to a gene: 6. The CDR3: CASSLTGGGYGYTF. The CDR3 DNA follows: TGTGCCAGCAGTCTCACAGGGGGCGGCTATGGCTACACCTTC.